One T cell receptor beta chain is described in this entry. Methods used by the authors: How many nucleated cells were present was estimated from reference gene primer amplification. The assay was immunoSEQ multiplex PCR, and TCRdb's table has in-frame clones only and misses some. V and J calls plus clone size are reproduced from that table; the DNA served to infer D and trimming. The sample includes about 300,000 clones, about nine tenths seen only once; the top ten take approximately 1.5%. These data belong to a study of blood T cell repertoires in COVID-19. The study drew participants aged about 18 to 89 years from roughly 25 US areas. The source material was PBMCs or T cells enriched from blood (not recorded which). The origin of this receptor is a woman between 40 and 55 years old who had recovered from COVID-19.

CDR3 sequence: CASGQGTTPGNTIYF. CDR3 nucleotide sequence: TGTGCCAGTGGGCAGGGAACTACCCCAGGAAACACCATATATTTT. The chain carries TRBV19 and TRBJ1-3, with D possibly matching TRBD1 (5 bases). This CDR3 region has 15 residues. Trimming removed 8 bases at V and 4 bases at J, with 18 bases between. CDR1 LNHDA and CDR2 SQIVND come from the germline V gene (reference sequence).